The rows below give T cell receptor beta chains drawn from one sample of a study of blood T cell repertoires in COVID-19. The assay was immunoSEQ multiplex PCR, and TCRdb's table has in-frame clones only and misses some. There are about 250,000 clones in the sample; approximately 88% occur only once, and 3.1% lies in the top ten. Sequencing was carried out using PBMCs or T cells enriched from blood (not recorded which). All receptors derive from a woman aged 40 to 49 who had been exposed to COVID-19. CDR3s include the opening cysteine and the closing phenylalanine or tryptophan. The D gene is left open where the match is weak. Clone size is not always given. Where it is, it says once, few, many or a class for expanded clones.

J gene	D gene	V gene	clone size	CDR3 DNA	CDR3 protein
TRBJ1-1	.	TRBV11-2	.	TGTGCCAGCAGGGGGGGGTCAACGGTAACTGAAGCTTTCTTT	CASRGGSTVTEAFF
TRBJ2-1	TRBD1	TRBV7-3	.	TGTGCCAGCAGCTTTTCGGGACAGCGAGGCAATGAGCAGTTCTTC	CASSFSGQRGNEQFF
TRBJ2-5	TRBD2	TRBV24-1	.	TGTGCCACCAGTGATTTGCGGGGACTAGGGGAAGAGACCCAGTACTTC	CATSDLRGLGEETQYF
TRBJ1-2	.	TRBV20-1	.	TGCAGTGCTAGAGACAGGGGTGGCTACACCTTC	CSARDRGGYTF
TRBJ1-2	.	TRBV23-1	.	TGCGCCAGCAGTTTTTCGGACAGCGAAGGGACTAACTATGGCTACACCTTC	CASSFSDSEGTNYGYTF
TRBJ1-5	.	TRBV28	once	TGTGCCAGCAGTTCAGAACAGCCCCAGCATTTT	CASSSEQPQHF
TRBJ1-4	.	TRBV28	.	TGTGCCAGCAGTTTATGGTACAGGCGTGCAACTAATGAAAAACTGTTTTTT	CASSLWYRRATNEKLFF
TRBJ1-5	.	TRBV20-1	.	TGCAGTGCTAGTTCTCCCGTTAGAGGCAATCAGCCCCAGCATTTT	CSASSPVRGNQPQHF
TRBJ2-1	.	TRBV19	.	TGTGCCAGTAGTCCCGAATCTGGGGGCGCCGGCAATGAGCAGTTCTTC	CASSPESGGAGNEQFF
TRBJ1-2	.	TRBV9	.	TGTGCCAGCAGCGACGACAGGCCGGGCTTACGTAAGAGGCTTTATGGCTACACCTTC	CASSDDRPGLRKRLYGYTF
TRBJ1-6	TRBD1	TRBV7-6	.	TGTGCCAGCAGCTTTTCCGGGACAGGGGCGACCGGTTCACCCCTCCACTTT	CASSFSGTGATGSPLHF
TRBJ1-1	.	TRBV7-2	few	TGTGCCAGCAGCCTCGTCAGGGCCAACACTGAAGCTTTCTTT	CASSLVRANTEAFF
TRBJ1-4	TRBD1	TRBV19	.	TGTGCCAGTAGTATCGCACAGGGGGGTGAAAAACTGTTTTTT	CASSIAQGGEKLFF
TRBJ1-1	.	TRBV29-1	.	TGCAGCGGTGACTGGAACACTGAAGCTTTCTTT	CSGDWNTEAFF
TRBJ1-2	TRBD1	TRBV3-1/TRBV3-2	.	TGTGCCAGCAGCCAAGCAACAGGGGGGTCGAGTGGCTACACCTTC	CASSQATGGSSGYTF
TRBJ1-4	TRBD1	TRBV18	.	TGTGCCAGCTCACCCTATTCGGGACAGCTGAATGAAAAACTGTTTTTT	CASSPYSGQLNEKLFF
TRBJ2-7	TRBD2	TRBV19	once	TGTGCCAGTAGCAACGGACTAGCGGGGGGGTTCGAGCAGTACTTC	CASSNGLAGGFEQYF
TRBJ2-6	TRBD2	TRBV7-2	.	TGTGCCAGCAGCTTTCGGCGGGAGACTGGGGCCAACGTCCTGACTTTC	CASSFRRETGANVLTF
TRBJ2-3	TRBD1	TRBV12-5	.	TGTGCTAGTGGTTTGGTACGGGACAGGGGGCCTCATACGCAGTATTTT	CASGLVRDRGPHTQYF
TRBJ1-1	.	TRBV15	.	TGTGCCACCAGCAGAGAGTTTAGTGATATGACTGAAGCTTTCTTT	CATSREFSDMTEAFF